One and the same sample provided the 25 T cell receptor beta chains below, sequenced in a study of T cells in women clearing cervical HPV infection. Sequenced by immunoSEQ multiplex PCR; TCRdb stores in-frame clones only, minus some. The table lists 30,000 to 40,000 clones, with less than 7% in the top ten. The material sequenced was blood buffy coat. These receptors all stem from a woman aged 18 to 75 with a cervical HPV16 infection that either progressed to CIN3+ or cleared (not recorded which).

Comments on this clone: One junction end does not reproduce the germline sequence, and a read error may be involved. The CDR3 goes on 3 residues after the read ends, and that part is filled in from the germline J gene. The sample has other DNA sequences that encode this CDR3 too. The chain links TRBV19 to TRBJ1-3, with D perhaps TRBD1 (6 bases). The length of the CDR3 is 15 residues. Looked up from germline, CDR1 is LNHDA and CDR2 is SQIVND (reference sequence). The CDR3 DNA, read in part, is TGTGCCAGTAGAGTCGTTTCGGGGGGCGGAAACACG. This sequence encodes CASRVVSGGGNT. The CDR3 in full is CASRVVSGGGNTIYF. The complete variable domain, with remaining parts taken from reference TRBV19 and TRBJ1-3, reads DGGITQSPKYLFRKEGQNVTLSCEQNLNHDAMYWYRQDPGQGLRLIYYSQIVNDFQKGDIAEGYSVSREKKESFPLTVTSAQKNPTAFYLCASRVVSGGGNTIYFGEGSWLTVV.

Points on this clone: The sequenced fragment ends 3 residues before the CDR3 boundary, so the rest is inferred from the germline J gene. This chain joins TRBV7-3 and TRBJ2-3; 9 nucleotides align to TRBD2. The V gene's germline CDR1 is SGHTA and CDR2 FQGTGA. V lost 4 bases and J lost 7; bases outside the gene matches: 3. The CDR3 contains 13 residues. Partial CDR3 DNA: TGTGCCAGCAGCTCCGGGACTAGCTATACG. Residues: CASSSGTSYT. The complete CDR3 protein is CASSSGTSYTQYF.

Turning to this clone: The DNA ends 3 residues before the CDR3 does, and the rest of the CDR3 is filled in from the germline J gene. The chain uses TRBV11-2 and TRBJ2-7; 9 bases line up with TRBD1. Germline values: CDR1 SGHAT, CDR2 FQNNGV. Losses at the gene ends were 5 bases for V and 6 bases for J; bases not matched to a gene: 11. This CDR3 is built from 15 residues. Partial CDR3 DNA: TGTGCCAGCAGCCGGACAGGGGATATAGTGGGCGAG. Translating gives CASSRTGDIVGE. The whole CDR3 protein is CASSRTGDIVGEQYF.

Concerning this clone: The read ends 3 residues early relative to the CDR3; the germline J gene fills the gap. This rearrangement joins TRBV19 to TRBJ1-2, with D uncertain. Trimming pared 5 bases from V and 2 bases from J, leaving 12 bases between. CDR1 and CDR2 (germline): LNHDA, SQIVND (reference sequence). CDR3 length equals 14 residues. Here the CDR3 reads CASSHTEGNYGYTF. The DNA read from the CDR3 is TGTGCCAGTAGTCACACAGAAGGGAACTATGGC.

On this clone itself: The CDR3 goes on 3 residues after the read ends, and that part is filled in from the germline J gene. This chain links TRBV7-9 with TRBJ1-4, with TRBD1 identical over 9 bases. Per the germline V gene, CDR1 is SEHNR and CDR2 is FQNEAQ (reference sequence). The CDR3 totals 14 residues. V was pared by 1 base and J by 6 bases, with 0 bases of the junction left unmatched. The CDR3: CASSLGTGDEKLFF. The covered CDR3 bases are TGTGCCAGCAGCTTAGGGACAGGGGATGAAAAA. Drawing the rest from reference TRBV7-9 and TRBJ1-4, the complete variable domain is DTGVSQNPRHKITKRGQNVTFRCDPISEHNRLYWYRQTLGQGPEFLTYFQNEAQLEKSRLLSDRFSAERPKGSFSTLEIQRTEQGDSAMYLCASSLGTGDEKLFFGSGTQLSVL.

The sequenced CDR3 bases are TGTGCCAGCAGTGTATCTCCCGGGACAGGGGACGAG. This translates into CASSVSPGTGDE. Given in full, the CDR3 is CASSVSPGTGDEQYF. The V and J genes are TRBV2 and TRBJ2-7; 10 nucleotides align to TRBD1. The read terminates 3 residues ahead of where the CDR3 ends, so the germline J gene completes it. Trimming removed 4 bases from V and 5 bases from J; junction bases left unmatched: 8. CDR1 is SNHLY, CDR2 FYNNEI, per germline. The CDR3 is 15 residues long. Combining the CDR3 with reference TRBV2 and TRBJ2-7 gives the whole variable domain EPEVTQTPSHQVTQMGQEVILRCVPISNHLYFYWYRQILGQKVEFLVSFYNNEISEKSEIFDDQFSVERPDGSNFTLKIRSTKLEDSAMYFCASSVSPGTGDEQYFGPGTRLTVT.

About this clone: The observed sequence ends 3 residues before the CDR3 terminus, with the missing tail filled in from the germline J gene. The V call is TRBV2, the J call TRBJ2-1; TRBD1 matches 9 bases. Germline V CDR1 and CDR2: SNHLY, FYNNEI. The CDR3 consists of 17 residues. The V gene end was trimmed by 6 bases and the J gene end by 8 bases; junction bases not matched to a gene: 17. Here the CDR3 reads CASSAPVPGTGQDEQFF. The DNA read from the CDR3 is TGTGCCAGCAGCGCCCCGGTACCCGGGACAGGGCAGGATGAG.

The CDR3 region is CASSQEAVNTEAFF. CDR3 DNA, as far as it was read: TGTGCCAGCAGCCAAGAGGCAGTCAACACTGAA. This rearrangement joins TRBV14 to TRBJ1-1, with D unresolved. The CDR3 end is not reached by the read, which stops 3 residues before it; the germline J gene fills it in. The germline CDR1 and CDR2 sequences are SGHDN and FVKESK. The CDR3 contains 14 residues. The V gene lost 0 bases and the J gene lost 2 bases, with 7 bases spanning the gap.

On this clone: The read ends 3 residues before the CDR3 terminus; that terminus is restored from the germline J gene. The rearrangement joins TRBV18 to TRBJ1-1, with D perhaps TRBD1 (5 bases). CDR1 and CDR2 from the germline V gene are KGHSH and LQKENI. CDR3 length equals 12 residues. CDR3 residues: CASSLGGAEAFF. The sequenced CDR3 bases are TGTGCCAGCTCACTTGGCGGGGCAGAA.

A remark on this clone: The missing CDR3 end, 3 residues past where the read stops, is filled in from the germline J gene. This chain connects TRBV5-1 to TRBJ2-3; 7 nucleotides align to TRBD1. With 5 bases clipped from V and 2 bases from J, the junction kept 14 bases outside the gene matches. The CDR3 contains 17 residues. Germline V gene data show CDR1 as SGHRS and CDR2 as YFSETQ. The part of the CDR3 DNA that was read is TGCGCCAGCAGTCTTTATGGACAGGCCACCGACACAGATACG. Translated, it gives CASSLYGQATDTDT. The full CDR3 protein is CASSLYGQATDTDTQYF.

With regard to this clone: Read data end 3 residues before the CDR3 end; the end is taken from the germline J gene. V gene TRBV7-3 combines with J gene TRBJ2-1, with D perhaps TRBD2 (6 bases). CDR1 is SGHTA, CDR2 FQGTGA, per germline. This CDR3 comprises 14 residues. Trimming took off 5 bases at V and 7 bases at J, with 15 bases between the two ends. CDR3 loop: CASSLAKWGNEQFF. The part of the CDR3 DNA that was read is TGTGCCAGCAGCCTAGCGAAGTGGGGTAATGAG.

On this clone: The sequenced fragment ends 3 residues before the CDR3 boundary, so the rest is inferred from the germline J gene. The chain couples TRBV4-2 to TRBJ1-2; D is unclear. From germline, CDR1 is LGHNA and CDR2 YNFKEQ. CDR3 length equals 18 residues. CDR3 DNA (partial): TGTGCCAGCAGCCTCCTCAGCGGTAGCGGGAGAACCACAGATACC. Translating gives CASSLLSGSGRTTDT. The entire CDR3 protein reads CASSLLSGSGRTTDTYTF.

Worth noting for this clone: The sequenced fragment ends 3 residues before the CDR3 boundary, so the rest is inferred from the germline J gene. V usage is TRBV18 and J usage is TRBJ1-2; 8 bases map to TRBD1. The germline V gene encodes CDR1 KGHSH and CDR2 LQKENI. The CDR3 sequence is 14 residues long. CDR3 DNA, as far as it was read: TGTGCCAGCTCCGCCCAGGGGGCTGAAGATACC. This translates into CASSAQGAEDT. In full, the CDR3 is CASSAQGAEDTYTF.

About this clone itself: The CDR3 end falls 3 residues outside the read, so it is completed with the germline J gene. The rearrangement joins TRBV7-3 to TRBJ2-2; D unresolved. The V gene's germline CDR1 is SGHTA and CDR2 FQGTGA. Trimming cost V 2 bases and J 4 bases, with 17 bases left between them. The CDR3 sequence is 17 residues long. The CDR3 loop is CASSLEKSFSGTGELFF. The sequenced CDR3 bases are TGTGCCAGCAGCTTAGAGAAAAGTTTTAGTGGCACCGGGGAG.

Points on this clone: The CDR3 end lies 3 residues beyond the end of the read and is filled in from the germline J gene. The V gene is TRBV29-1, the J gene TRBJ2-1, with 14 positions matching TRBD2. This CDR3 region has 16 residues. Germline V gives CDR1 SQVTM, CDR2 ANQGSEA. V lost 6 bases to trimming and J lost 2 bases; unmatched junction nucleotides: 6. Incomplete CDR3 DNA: TGCAGCGTGAGTGGGACTAGCGGGAGCACCTACAATGAG. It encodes CSVSGTSGSTYNE. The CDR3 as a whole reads CSVSGTSGSTYNEQFF.

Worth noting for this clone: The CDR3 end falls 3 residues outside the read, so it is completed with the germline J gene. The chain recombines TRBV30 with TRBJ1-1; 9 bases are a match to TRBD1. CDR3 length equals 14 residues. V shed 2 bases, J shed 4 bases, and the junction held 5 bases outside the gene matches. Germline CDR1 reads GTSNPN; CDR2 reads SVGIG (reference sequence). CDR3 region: CAWSTGGGGTEAFF. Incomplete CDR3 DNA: TGTGCCTGGAGTACAGGGGGCGGGGGCACTGAA.

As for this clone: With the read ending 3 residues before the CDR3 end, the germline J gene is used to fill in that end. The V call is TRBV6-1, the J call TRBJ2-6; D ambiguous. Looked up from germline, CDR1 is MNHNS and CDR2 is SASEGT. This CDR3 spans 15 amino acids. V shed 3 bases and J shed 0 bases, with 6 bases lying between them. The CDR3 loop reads CASSDGFSGANVLTF. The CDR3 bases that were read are TGTGCCAGCAGTGACGGGTTCTCTGGGGCCAACGTC.

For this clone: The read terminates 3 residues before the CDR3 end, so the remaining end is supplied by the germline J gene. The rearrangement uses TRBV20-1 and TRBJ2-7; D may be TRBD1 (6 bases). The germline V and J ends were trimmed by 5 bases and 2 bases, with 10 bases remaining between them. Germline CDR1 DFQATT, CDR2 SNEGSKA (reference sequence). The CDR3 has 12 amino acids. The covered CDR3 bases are TGCAGTGCTCGGACAGAAACCTACGAG. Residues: CSARTETYE. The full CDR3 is CSARTETYEQYF.

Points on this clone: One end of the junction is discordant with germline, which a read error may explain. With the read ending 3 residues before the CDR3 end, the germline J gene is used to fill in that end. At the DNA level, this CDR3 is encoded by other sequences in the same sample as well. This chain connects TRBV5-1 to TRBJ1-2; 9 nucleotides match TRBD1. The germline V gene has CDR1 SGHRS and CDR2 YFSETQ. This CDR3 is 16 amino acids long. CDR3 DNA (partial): TGCGCCAGCAGCTCCAGCACAGGGGGCACACTCTATGGG. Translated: CASSSSTGGTLYG. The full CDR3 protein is CASSSSTGGTLYGYTF.

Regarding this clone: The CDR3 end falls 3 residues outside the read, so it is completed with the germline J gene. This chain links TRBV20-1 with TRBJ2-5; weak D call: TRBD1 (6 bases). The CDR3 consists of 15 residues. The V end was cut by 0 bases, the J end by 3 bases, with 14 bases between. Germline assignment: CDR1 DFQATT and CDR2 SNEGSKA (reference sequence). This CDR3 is CSAREPGVGKETQYF. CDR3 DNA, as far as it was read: TGCAGTGCTAGAGAACCAGGGGTTGGAAAAGAGACC.

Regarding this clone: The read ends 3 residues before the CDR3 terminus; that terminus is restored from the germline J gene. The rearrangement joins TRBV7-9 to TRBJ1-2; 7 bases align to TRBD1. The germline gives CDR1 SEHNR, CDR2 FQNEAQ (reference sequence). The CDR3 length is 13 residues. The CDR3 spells CASSSGTDYDYTF. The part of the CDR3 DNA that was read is TGTGCCAGCAGCTCCGGGACAGACTACGAC.

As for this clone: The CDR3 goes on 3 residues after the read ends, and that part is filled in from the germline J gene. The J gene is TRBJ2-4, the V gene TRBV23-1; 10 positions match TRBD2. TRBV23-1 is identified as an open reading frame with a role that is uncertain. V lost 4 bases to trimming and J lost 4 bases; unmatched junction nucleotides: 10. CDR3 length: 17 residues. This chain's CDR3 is CASSPFKREGGKNIQYF. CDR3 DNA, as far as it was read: TGCGCCAGCAGTCCATTTAAGCGGGAGGGCGGAAAAAACATT.

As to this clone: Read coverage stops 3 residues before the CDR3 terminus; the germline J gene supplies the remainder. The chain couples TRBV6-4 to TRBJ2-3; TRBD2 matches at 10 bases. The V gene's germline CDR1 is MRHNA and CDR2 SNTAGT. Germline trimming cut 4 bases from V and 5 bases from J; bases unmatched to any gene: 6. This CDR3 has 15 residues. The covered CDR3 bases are TGTGCCAGCAGTGTAAATCCTAGCGGGGGAGATACG. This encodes CASSVNPSGGDT. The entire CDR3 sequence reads CASSVNPSGGDTQYF.

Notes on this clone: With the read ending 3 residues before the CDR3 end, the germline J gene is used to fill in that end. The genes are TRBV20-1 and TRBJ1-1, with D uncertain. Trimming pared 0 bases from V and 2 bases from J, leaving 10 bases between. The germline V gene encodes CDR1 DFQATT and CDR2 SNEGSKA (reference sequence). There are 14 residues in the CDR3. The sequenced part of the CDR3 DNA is TGCAGTGCTAGAGAGAGAGGCTTCAACACTGAA. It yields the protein CSARERGFNTE. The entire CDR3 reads CSARERGFNTEAFF.

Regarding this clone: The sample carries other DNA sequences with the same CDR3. CDR3 amino acids: CASSPSGRRGGNTIYF. CDR3 DNA (partial): TGTGCCAGCTCACCATCCGGACGGAGGGGCGGAAACACC. V and J are TRBV18 and TRBJ1-3; a weak D match, TRBD1 (5 bases). Read coverage stops 3 residues before the CDR3 terminus; the germline J gene supplies the remainder. This CDR3 region has 16 residues. V lost 2 bases and J 4 bases, leaving 15 bases between the germline ends. CDR1 is KGHSH and CDR2 is LQKENI in the germline V gene. Supplemented by reference TRBV18 and TRBJ1-3, the full variable domain reads NAGVMQNPRHLVRRRGQEARLRCSPMKGHSHVYWYRQLPEEGLKFMVYLQKENIIDESGMPKERFSAEFPKEGPSILRIQQVVRGDSAAYFCASSPSGRRGGNTIYFGEGSWLTVV.